A selection of T cell receptor beta chains follows, all from one sample in a study of cytomegalovirus exposure and HLA in healthy donors. Sequencing was performed with immunoSEQ multiplex PCR; in TCRdb, only in-frame clones are kept and a portion is missing. The table includes 250,000 to 350,000 clones, 80% to 90% detected once. Sample: PBMCs. These TCRs come from a man aged 35 to 55 in good health and CMV-seropositive. Both conserved end residues are part of each CDR3. D genes are given only for firm matches. Clone size appears in some rows only: once, few, many, or a class for an expanded clone.

d_gene | j_gene | v_gene | abundance | len | CDR3nt | CDR3aa
TRBD1 | TRBJ1-1 | TRBV7-9 | - | 15 | TGTGCCAGCAGCACCCGACAGGGGGGGAACACTGAAGCTTTCTTT | CASSTRQGGNTEAFF
- | TRBJ1-2 | TRBV5-1 | - | 17 | TGCGCCAGCAGCTTGTCAAATATTGGGGGCAGGGCTTCGGGATACACCTTC | CASSLSNIGGRASGYTF
- | TRBJ1-2 | TRBV4-3 | - | 17 | TGCGCCAGCAGCTCAAAGTCACTAGGCCCCGACCACTATGGCTACACCTTC | CASSSKSLGPDHYGYTF
- | TRBJ2-2 | TRBV28 | - | 13 | TGTGCCAGCAGTTCAACGAACACCGGGGAGCTGTTTTTT | CASSSTNTGELFF
TRBD2 | TRBJ2-7 | TRBV6-6 | - | 13 | TGTGCCAGCAGTGGGGGGGAACCTTACGAGCAGTACTTC | CASSGGEPYEQYF
TRBD1 | TRBJ2-7 | TRBV7-9 | - | 15 | TGTGCCAGCAGCCCGCAACCCGGGACAGGGGACGAGCAGTACTTC | CASSPQPGTGDEQYF
TRBD2 | TRBJ2-7 | TRBV2 | - | 15 | TGTGCCAGCAGTGAGGGGGGGGAGGGCAACTACGAGCAGTACTTC | CASSEGGEGNYEQYF
TRBD2 | TRBJ2-1 | TRBV27 | - | 15 | TGTGCCAGCAAAGTTCAAGCGGGAGACTACAATGAGCAGTTCTTC | CASKVQAGDYNEQFF
- | TRBJ2-5 | TRBV28 | - | 13 | TGTGCCAGCAGCATGGGAGCAGAAGAGACCCAGTACTTC | CASSMGAEETQYF
TRBD2 | TRBJ2-7 | TRBV6-5 | - | 15 | TGTGCCAGCAGTGGGACTAGCGGGAGCTCCTACGAGCAGTACTTC | CASSGTSGSSYEQYF
TRBD2 | TRBJ2-7 | TRBV29-1 | - | 14 | TGCAGCGTTCCCATAGCGGGAGGGCCGGGGGAGCAGTACTTC | CSVPIAGGPGEQYF
TRBD1 | TRBJ2-5 | TRBV6-5 | - | 15 | TGTGCCAGCAGGGCGGACAGGCAACTCCAAGAGACCCAGTACTTC | CASRADRQLQETQYF
- | TRBJ1-1 | TRBV7-3 | - | 14 | TGTGCCAGCAGCTTGTCCGGGGAGAACACTGAAGCTTTCTTT | CASSLSGENTEAFF
- | TRBJ1-5 | TRBV28 | - | 15 | TGTGCCAGCAGTTCCAGGAACAGCGGCTATCAGCCCCAGCATTTT | CASSSRNSGYQPQHF
- | TRBJ1-1 | TRBV7-9 | - | 15 | TGTGCCAGCAGCTTAGTTGGCCAGGGTATCACTGAAGCTTTCTTT | CASSLVGQGITEAFF
- | TRBJ2-3 | TRBV28 | once | 11 | TGTGCCAGCAGTTTTGCGTATACGCAGTATTTT | CASSFAYTQYF
TRBD2 | TRBJ2-1 | TRBV18 | - | 18 | TGTGCCAGCTCACCGGTCCTAGCGGGGTTGTACGCGGTCGGTGAGCAGTTCTTC | CASSPVLAGLYAVGEQFF
- | TRBJ2-1 | TRBV27 | - | 15 | TGTGCCAGCAGTTTAAGGTCGGCGGGCAACAATGAGCAGTTCTTC | CASSLRSAGNNEQFF
- | TRBJ2-2 | TRBV21-1 | - | 16 | TGTGCCAGCAGCAAAGACCCAGCGGCGAACACCGGGGAGCTGTTTTTT | CASSKDPAANTGELFF
- | TRBJ2-7 | TRBV28 | - | 13 | TGTGCCAGCAGTTTCGGCAGGGCCTACGAGCAGTACTTC | CASSFGRAYEQYF
- | TRBJ2-7 | TRBV7-6 | - | 13 | TGTGCCAGCAGCTTTCAGGGATCCCACGAGCAGTACTTC | CASSFQGSHEQYF
- | TRBJ2-7 | TRBV5-4 | - | 15 | TGTGCCAGCAGCTCCCGACTAGACCGCATCTACGAGCAGTACTTC | CASSSRLDRIYEQYF
- | TRBJ1-1 | TRBV10-3 | - | 14 | TGTGCCATCAGTGAGTCAACCGGGAGGACTGAAGCTTTCTTT | CAISESTGRTEAFF
- | TRBJ2-1 | TRBV29-1 | - | 13 | TGCAGCGCAGAGCTCCCAGGGTTGAATGAGCAGTTCTTC | CSAELPGLNEQFF
TRBD1 | TRBJ1-5 | TRBV29-1 | - | 13 | TGCAGCGTTCTAGACAGGGGGGTGCAGCCCCAGCATTTT | CSVLDRGVQPQHF
- | TRBJ2-5 | TRBV7-7 | - | 14 | TGTGCTAGCAGCTTACGGGACTACCAAGAGACCCAGTACTTC | CASSLRDYQETQYF
TRBD2 | TRBJ2-3 | TRBV5-1 | - | 14 | TGCGCCAGCAGCGTAGCGGGAGCAACAGATACGCAGTATTTT | CASSVAGATDTQYF
- | TRBJ2-7 | TRBV27 | - | 13 | TGTGCCAGCAGTTACCGACAGGACTACGAGCAGTACTTC | CASSYRQDYEQYF
- | TRBJ2-7 | TRBV7-2 | - | 15 | TGTGCCAGCAGCCCCTTACCGGGAAGCTCCTACGAGCAGTACTTC | CASSPLPGSSYEQYF
- | TRBJ2-7 | TRBV29-1 | - | 14 | TGCAGCGTTGGGCGGGACAGACTCTCCTATGAGCAGTACTTC | CSVGRDRLSYEQYF
TRBD1 | TRBJ1-4 | TRBV15 | - | 17 | TGTGCCACCAGCAGAGGCTGGACAGGGCTTCTTAATGAAAAACTGTTTTTT | CATSRGWTGLLNEKLFF
- | TRBJ2-7 | TRBV5-6 | few | 13 | TGTGCCAGCAGCTTGCAGGGTCCAGCCGAGCAGTACTTC | CASSLQGPAEQYF
- | TRBJ1-1 | TRBV11-1 | - | 12 | TGTGCCAGCAGCGGCGGACAGACTGAAGCTTTCTTT | CASSGGQTEAFF
- | TRBJ2-1 | TRBV5-1 | - | 13 | TGCGCCAGCAGCTTGGGACTAGAGGGTGAGCAGTTCTTC | CASSLGLEGEQFF
- | TRBJ2-1 | TRBV5-1 | - | 16 | TGCGCCAGCAGCTTGGGGTGGGAGGCCTCCTACAATGAGCAGTTCTTC | CASSLGWEASYNEQFF
- | TRBJ2-5 | TRBV11-2 | - | 13 | TGTGCCAGCACCAACTTCCCGCAAGAGACCCAGTACTTC | CASTNFPQETQYF
- | TRBJ1-1 | TRBV4-2 | - | 16 | TGTGCCAGCAGCCAAGCCCCACGGGGGGCGGGCACTGAAGCTTTCTTT | CASSQAPRGAGTEAFF
TRBD1 | TRBJ1-1 | TRBV2 | once | 14 | TGTGCCAGCAGGAAAGACAGGGAGAACACTGAAGCTTTCTTT | CASRKDRENTEAFF
- | TRBJ1-6 | TRBV6-1 | - | 17 | TGTGCCAGCAGTCAAGCTTCGGCTAGTTACTATAATTCACCCCTCCACTTT | CASSQASASYYNSPLHF
- | TRBJ2-3 | TRBV9 | once | 15 | TGTGCCAGCAGCGTAGGGAATAGCGGCACAGATACGCAGTATTTT | CASSVGNSGTDTQYF
TRBD1 | TRBJ2-7 | TRBV28 | once | 15 | TGTGCCAGCAGTTTACAGGGGGCGTATACCTACGAGCAGTACTTC | CASSLQGAYTYEQYF
- | TRBJ1-4 | TRBV9 | - | 15 | TGTGCCAGCAGCCCTAGAGCAGGGAGGGAAGAAAAACTGTTTTTT | CASSPRAGREEKLFF